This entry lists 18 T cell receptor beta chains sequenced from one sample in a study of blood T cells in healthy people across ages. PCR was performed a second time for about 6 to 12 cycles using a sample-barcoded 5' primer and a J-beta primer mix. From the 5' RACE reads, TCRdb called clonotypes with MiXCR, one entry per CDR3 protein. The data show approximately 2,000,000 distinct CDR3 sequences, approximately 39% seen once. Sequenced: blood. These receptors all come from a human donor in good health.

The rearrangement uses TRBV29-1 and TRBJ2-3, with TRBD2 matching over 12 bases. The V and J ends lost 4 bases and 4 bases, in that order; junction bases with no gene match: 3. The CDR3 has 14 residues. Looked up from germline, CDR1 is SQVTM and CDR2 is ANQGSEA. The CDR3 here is CSVALAGGADTQYF. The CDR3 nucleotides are TGCAGCGTTGCGCTAGCGGGGGGGGCAGATACGCAGTATTTT.

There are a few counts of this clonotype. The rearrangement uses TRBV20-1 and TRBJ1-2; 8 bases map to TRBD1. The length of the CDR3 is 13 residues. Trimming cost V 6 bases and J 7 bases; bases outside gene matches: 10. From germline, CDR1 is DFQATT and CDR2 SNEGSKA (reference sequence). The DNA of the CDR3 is TGCAGTGCGCGGACAGGGCCCGGGAGTGGCTACACCTTC. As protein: CSARTGPGSGYTF.

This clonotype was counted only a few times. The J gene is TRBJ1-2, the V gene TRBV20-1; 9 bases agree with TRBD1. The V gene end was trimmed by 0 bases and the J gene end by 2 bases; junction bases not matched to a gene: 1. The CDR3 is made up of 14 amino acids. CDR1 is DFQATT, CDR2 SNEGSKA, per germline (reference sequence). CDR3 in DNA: TGCAGTGCTAGAGAAACAGGGGGCAACTATGGCTACACCTTC. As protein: CSARETGGNYGYTF.

Here the CDR3 DNA reads TGTGCCAGCAGTGTCGGCAGGCTCAGGTCAGCTTTCTTT. Amino acids: CASSVGRLRSAFF. The chain joins TRBV2 to TRBJ1-1; D call uncertain. Trimming pared 4 bases from V and 10 bases from J, leaving 16 bases between. The CDR3 length is 13 residues. The germline CDR1 and CDR2 sequences are SNHLY and FYNNEI. Full variable domain (outside the CDR3, taken from reference TRBV2 and TRBJ1-1): EPEVTQTPSHQVTQMGQEVILRCVPISNHLYFYWYRQILGQKVEFLVSFYNNEISEKSEIFDDQFSVERPDGSNFTLKIRSTKLEDSAMYFCASSVGRLRSAFFGQGTRLTVV.

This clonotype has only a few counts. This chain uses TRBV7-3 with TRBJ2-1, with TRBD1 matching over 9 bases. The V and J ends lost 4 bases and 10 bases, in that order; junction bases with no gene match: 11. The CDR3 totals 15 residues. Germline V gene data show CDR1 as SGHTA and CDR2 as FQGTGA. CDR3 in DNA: TGTGCCAGCAGCTACGACAGGGGGTCTGGCAGGGAGCAGTTCTTC. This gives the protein CASSYDRGSGREQFF.

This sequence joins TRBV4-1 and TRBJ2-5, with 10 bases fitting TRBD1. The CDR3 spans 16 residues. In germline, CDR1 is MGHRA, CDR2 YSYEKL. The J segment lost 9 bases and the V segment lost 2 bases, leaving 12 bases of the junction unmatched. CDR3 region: CASSQPGRDRGRAQYF. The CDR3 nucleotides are TGCGCCAGCAGCCAACCTGGCCGGGACAGGGGCCGAGCCCAGTACTTC.

CDR3 loop: CASSFRAGKPYNEQFF. In DNA, the CDR3 is TGCGCCAGCAGCTTCCGGGCGGGGAAACCCTACAATGAGCAGTTCTTC. The rearrangement joins TRBV5-1 to TRBJ2-1, with TRBD2 as a possible D gene (6 bases). Germline values: CDR1 SGHRS, CDR2 YFSETQ. This CDR3 has 16 residues. V lost 2 bases and J 2 bases, leaving 14 bases between the germline ends. Supplemented by reference TRBV5-1 and TRBJ2-1, the full variable domain reads KAGVTQTPRYLIKTRGQQVTLSCSPISGHRSVSWYQQTPGQGLQFLFEYFSETQRNKGNFPGRFSGRQFSNSRSEMNVSTLELGDSALYLCASSFRAGKPYNEQFFGPGTRLTVL.

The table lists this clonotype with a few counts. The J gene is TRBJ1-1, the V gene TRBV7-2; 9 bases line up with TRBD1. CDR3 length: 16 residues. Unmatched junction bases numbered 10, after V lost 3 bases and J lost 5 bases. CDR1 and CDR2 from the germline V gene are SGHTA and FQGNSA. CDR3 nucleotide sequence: TGTGCCAGCAGCTTTACAGGGGGCGCGATGGGGACTGAAGCTTTCTTT. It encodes CASSFTGGAMGTEAFF.

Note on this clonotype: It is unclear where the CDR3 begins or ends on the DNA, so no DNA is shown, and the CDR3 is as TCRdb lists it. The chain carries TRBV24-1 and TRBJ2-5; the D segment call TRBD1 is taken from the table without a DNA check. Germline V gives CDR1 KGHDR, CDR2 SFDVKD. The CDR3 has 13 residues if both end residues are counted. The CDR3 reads CATSVPGAETQYF.

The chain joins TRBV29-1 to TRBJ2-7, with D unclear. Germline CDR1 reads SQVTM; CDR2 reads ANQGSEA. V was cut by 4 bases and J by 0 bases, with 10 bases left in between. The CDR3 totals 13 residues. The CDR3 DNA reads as TGCAGCGTTGTCGCAGTCTACTCCTACGAGCAGTACTTC. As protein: CSVVAVYSYEQYF.

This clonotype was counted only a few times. The CDR3 loop is CSARGAGGQETQYF. Here the CDR3 DNA reads TGCAGTGCTAGGGGAGCGGGGGGCCAAGAGACCCAGTACTTC. This rearrangement joins TRBV20-1 to TRBJ2-5; 9 nucleotides agree with TRBD2. In germline, CDR1 is DFQATT, CDR2 SNEGSKA (reference sequence). V was pared by 3 bases and J by 1 base, with 3 bases of the junction left unmatched. The CDR3 runs 14 residues.

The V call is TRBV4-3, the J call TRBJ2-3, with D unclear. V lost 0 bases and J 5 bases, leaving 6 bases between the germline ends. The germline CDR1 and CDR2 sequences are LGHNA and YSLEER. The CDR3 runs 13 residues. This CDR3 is CASSQEWQDTQYF. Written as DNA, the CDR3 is TGCGCCAGCAGCCAAGAATGGCAAGATACGCAGTATTTT.

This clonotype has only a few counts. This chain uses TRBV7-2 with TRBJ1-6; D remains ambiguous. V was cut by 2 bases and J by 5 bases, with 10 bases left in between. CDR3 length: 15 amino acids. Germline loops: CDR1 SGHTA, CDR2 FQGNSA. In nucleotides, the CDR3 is TGTGCCAGCAGCTTACAGATAGAGAATAATTCACCCCTCCACTTT. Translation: CASSLQIENNSPLHF. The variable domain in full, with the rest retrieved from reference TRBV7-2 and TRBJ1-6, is GAGVSQSPSNKVTEKGKDVELRCDPISGHTALYWYRQSLGQGLEFLIYFQGNSAPDKSGLPSDRFSAERTGGSVSTLTIQRTQQEDSAVYLCASSLQIENNSPLHFGNGTRLTVT.

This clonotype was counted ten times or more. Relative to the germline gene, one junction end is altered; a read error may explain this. As DNA, the CDR3 is TGTGCCAGCAGTTTAGAGGACAATGAGCAGTTCTTC. It yields the protein CASSLEDNEQFF. The gene calls are TRBV5-1 and TRBJ2-1, with no clear D. Looked up from germline, CDR1 is SGHRS and CDR2 is YFSETQ. The length of the CDR3 is 12 residues.

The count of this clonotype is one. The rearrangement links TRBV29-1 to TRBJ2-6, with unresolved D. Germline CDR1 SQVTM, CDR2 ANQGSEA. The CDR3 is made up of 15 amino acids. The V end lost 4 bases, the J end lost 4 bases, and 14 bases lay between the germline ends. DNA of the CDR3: TGCAGCGTTGGGATTCAACTCGGAGGGGCCAACGTCCTGACTTTC. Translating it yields CSVGIQLGGANVLTF.

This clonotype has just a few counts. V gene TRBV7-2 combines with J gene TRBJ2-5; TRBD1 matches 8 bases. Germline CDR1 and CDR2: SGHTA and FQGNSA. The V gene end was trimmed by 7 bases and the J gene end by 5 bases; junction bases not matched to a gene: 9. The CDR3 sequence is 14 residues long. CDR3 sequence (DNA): TGTGCCAGCAACATCCAGGGGGCTCGGGAGACCCAGTACTTC. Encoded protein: CASNIQGARETQYF.

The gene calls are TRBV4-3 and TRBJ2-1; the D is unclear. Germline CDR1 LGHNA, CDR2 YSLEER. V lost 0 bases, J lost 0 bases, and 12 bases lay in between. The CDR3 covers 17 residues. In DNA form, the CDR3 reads TGCGCCAGCAGCCAAGACGGTCTCCTCGTCTCCTACAATGAGCAGTTCTTC. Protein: CASSQDGLLVSYNEQFF.

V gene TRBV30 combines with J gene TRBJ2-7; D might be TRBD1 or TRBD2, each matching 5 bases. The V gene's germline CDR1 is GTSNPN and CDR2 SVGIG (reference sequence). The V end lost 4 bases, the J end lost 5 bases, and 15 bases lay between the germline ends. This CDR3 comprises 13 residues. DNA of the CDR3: TGTGCCTGGACCCTAGGGACCTACCACGAGCAGTACTTC. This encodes CAWTLGTYHEQYF. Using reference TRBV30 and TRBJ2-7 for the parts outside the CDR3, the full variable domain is SQTIHQWPATLVQPVGSPLSLECTVEGTSNPNLYWYRQAAGRGLQLLFYSVGIGQISSEVPQNLSASRPQDRQFILSSKKLLLSDSGFYLCAWTLGTYHEQYFGPGTRLTVT.